This passage covers 18 T cell receptor beta chains from one sample sequenced in a study of T cells in tuberculosis. Sequenced by immunoSEQ multiplex PCR; TCRdb stores in-frame clones only, minus some. The sample lists around 60,000 clones, around 86% occurring once. Thawed, overnight-rested PBMC were stained with GMM-loaded CD1B tetramer, viability dye and anti-CD3, then sorted. C32 glucose monomycolate from Rhodococcus equi was loaded onto the CD1B tetramers. The sequencing input was CD1b-GMM tetramer-negative cells sorted from PBMCs. All receptors come from an adult woman with latent tuberculosis.

The genes are TRBV7-9 and TRBJ2-2; D gene ambiguous. The germline V and J ends were trimmed by 3 bases and 7 bases, with 6 bases remaining between them. The CDR3 runs to 12 residues. Per germline, CDR1 SEHNR and CDR2 FQNEAQ (reference sequence). CDR3 in amino acids: CASSFRGGELFF. CDR3 in DNA: TGTGCCAGCAGCTTCCGAGGCGGGGAGCTGTTTTTT. The full variable domain, with the rest looked up from reference TRBV7-9 and TRBJ2-2, is DTGVSQNPRHKITKRGQNVTFRCDPISEHNRLYWYRQTLGQGPEFLTYFQNEAQLEKSRLLSDRFSAERPKGSFSTLEIQRTEQGDSAMYLCASSFRGGELFFGEGSRLTVL.

The sample holds a few counts of this clone. The rearrangement joins TRBV7-2 to TRBJ2-7, with 7 bases matching TRBD2. The CDR3 loop spans 17 amino acids. Germline CDR1 SGHTA, CDR2 FQGNSA. Trimming took 2 bases from V and 5 from J; bases not matched to a gene: 15. CDR3 coding DNA: TGTGCCAGCAGCTTAAGACCTCCCGGGACTACCGCGGACGAGCAGTACTTC. This codes for CASSLRPPGTTADEQYF.

CDR3 DNA sequence: TGTGCCAGCAGCTTATATACAGGGACCACTGAAGCTTTCTTT. This codes for CASSLYTGTTEAFF. V and J are TRBV7-2 and TRBJ1-1; TRBD1 might be the D (6 bases). The CDR3 has 14 residues. Germline lookup yields CDR1 SGHTA and CDR2 FQGNSA. Trimming removed 2 bases from V and 4 bases from J, with 11 bases in between.

This rearrangement joins TRBV15 to TRBJ1-4; a possible D gene is TRBD1 (6 bases). The CDR3 is 17 residues long. Germline V gene sequence: CDR1 LNHNV, CDR2 YYDKDF (reference sequence). V lost 0 bases to trimming and J lost 1 base, with 12 bases between them. CDR3 sequence reads: CATSRDPSGVTNEKLFF. CDR3 in DNA: TGTGCCACCAGCAGAGATCCCTCAGGGGTAACTAATGAAAAACTGTTTTTT.

This CDR3 reads CASSLTGGGNQPQHF. As DNA, the CDR3 is TGCGCCAGCAGCCTGACCGGGGGGGGGAATCAGCCCCAGCATTTT. This rearrangement joins TRBV5-1 to TRBJ1-5, with a possible D match to TRBD1 (5 bases). The CDR3 loop spans 15 amino acids. The V and J ends lost 4 bases and 4 bases respectively, with 15 bases between them. Germline lookup yields CDR1 SGHRS and CDR2 YFSETQ. The full variable domain, with the rest looked up from reference TRBV5-1 and TRBJ1-5, is KAGVTQTPRYLIKTRGQQVTLSCSPISGHRSVSWYQQTPGQGLQFLFEYFSETQRNKGNFPGRFSGRQFSNSRSEMNVSTLELGDSALYLCASSLTGGGNQPQHFGDGTRLSIL.

The rearrangement links TRBV27 to TRBJ2-1; TRBD1 matches 7 bases. Germline CDR1 MNHEY, CDR2 SMNVEV (reference sequence). CDR3 size: 15 residues. Unmatched junction bases numbered 3, after V lost 2 bases and J lost 2 bases. The CDR3 region has the DNA TGTGCCAGCAGTTTAGACAGGGCGGCCTACAATGAGCAGTTCTTC. Residues: CASSLDRAAYNEQFF.

Points on this clone: The same CDR3 is also encoded by other DNA sequences in this sample. The CDR3 is CAWIGQGAGYNSPLHF. DNA for the CDR3: TGTGCCTGGATTGGACAGGGGGCTGGGTATAATTCACCCCTCCACTTT. The chain recombines TRBV30 with TRBJ1-6; 11 positions agree with TRBD1. The V segment lost 4 bases and the J segment 4 bases; nucleotides outside the gene matches: 6. The CDR3 covers 16 residues. Germline loops: CDR1 GTSNPN, CDR2 SVGIG (reference sequence).

This clone was seen once. This chain connects TRBV27 to TRBJ2-1; the match to TRBD1 covers 7 bases. J lost 7 bases, V lost 2 bases, and 8 bases had no gene match. Germline V CDR1 and CDR2: MNHEY, SMNVEV (reference sequence). The CDR3 runs to 15 residues. The CDR3 here is CASSLGWTGRNEQFF. In DNA form, the CDR3 reads TGTGCCAGCAGTTTAGGTTGGACAGGTAGAAATGAGCAGTTCTTC.

Only a few counts were recorded for this clone. The chain carries TRBV11-2 and TRBJ2-2; 8 bases match TRBD1. Looked up from germline, CDR1 is SGHAT and CDR2 is FQNNGV. V shed 3 bases, J shed 6 bases, and the junction held 6 bases outside the gene matches. This CDR3 comprises 15 residues. The DNA for the CDR3 is TGTGCCAGCAGCTTCGGACAGGGTGGGGCCGGGGAGCTGTTTTTT. It encodes CASSFGQGGAGELFF.

The genes are TRBV4-3 and TRBJ2-5; 13 bases are shared with TRBD2. The tail of the sequence fits TRBJ2-7 better, so the J call may be wrong. CDR3 size: 16 residues. From germline, CDR1 is LGHNA and CDR2 YSLEER. CDR3 in amino acids: CASSGRLAGGSYEQYF. CDR3 sequence (DNA): TGCGCCAGCAGCGGGCGACTAGCGGGGGGATCCTACGAGCAGTACTTC.

The chain joins TRBV7-8 to TRBJ2-7, with D tentatively TRBD2 (6 bases). Trimming shortened V by 5 bases and J by 3 bases, and 11 bases separated the two germline ends. Germline V lookup: CDR1 SGHVS, CDR2 FQNEAQ. CDR3 length: 13 amino acids. The CDR3: CASSVGTFYEQYF. The CDR3 DNA is TGTGCCAGCAGCGTCGGGACTTTCTACGAGCAGTACTTC.

V gene TRBV2 combines with J gene TRBJ1-5; 10 positions agree with TRBD1. The V gene end was trimmed by 0 bases and the J gene end by 5 bases; junction bases not matched to a gene: 10. The CDR3 consists of 18 residues. CDR1 and CDR2 (germline): SNHLY, FYNNEI. CDR3 bases: TGTGCCAGCAGTGAAGCCGGGACAGGGGTGACCCATTATCAGCCCCAGCATTTT. Encoded protein: CASSEAGTGVTHYQPQHF.

The chain uses TRBV30 and TRBJ1-4; D is unresolved. Per germline, CDR1 GTSNPN and CDR2 SVGIG (reference sequence). Trimming stripped 8 bases from V and 3 bases from J, with 10 bases between. CDR3 length: 12 amino acids. CDR3 sequence reads: CALRGSNEKLFF. The CDR3 DNA reads as TGTGCCCTACGGGGTTCTAATGAAAAACTGTTTTTT.

V usage is TRBV6-5 and J usage is TRBJ2-7; 12 bases fit TRBD2. This CDR3 spans 15 amino acids. From germline, CDR1 is MNHEY and CDR2 SVGAGI. V dropped 7 bases and J dropped 13; count of bases not matched to a gene: 17. The chain's CDR3 is CASIASEGTSGRTYF. In DNA, the CDR3 is TGTGCCAGCATAGCAAGCGAGGGTACTAGCGGGAGGACTTACTTC.

This chain joins TRBV5-4 and TRBJ2-3; 7 positions match TRBD1. This CDR3 has 15 amino acids. J lost 8 bases, V lost 3 bases, and 12 bases had no gene match. CDR1 and CDR2 (germline): SGHNT, YYREEE (reference sequence). CDR3 DNA sequence: TGTGCCAGCAGCTCGCTTCGAGGGGGCTTAGCTACGCAGTATTTT. It codes for CASSSLRGGLATQYF.

CDR3 sequence reads: CASSVDGAPLTQYF. The CDR3 DNA reads as TGTGCCAGCAGCGTAGACGGAGCTCCGCTGACCCAGTACTTC. The rearrangement uses TRBV9 and TRBJ2-5; no definite D call. The germline CDR1 and CDR2 sequences are SGDLS and YYNGEE. This CDR3 has 14 residues. Trimming stripped 0 bases from V and 7 bases from J, with 13 bases between. Combining the CDR3 with reference TRBV9 and TRBJ2-5 gives the whole variable domain DSGVTQTPKHLITATGQRVTLRCSPRSGDLSVYWYQQSLDQGLQFLIQYYNGEERAKGNILERFSAQQFPDLHSELNLSSLELGDSALYFCASSVDGAPLTQYFGPGTRLLVL.

This chain uses TRBV30 with TRBJ1-2; 9 bases agree with TRBD1. The germline V gene encodes CDR1 GTSNPN and CDR2 SVGIG (reference sequence). The CDR3 sequence is 13 residues long. V was clipped by 2 bases and J by 6 bases; unmatched bases: 4. CDR3: CAWSLDRGDGYTF. CDR3 DNA: TGTGCCTGGAGTCTAGACAGGGGGGATGGCTACACCTTC.

The sample holds a few counts of this clone. V and J are TRBV7-2 and TRBJ1-1, with 11 bases that match TRBD1. The CDR3 sequence is 17 residues long. Germline loops: CDR1 SGHTA, CDR2 FQGNSA. The trim removed 5 bases at V and 2 bases at J, leaving 10 bases unmatched. The CDR3 DNA follows: TGTGCCAGCAGCGGACCGGGACAGGGGGTTATAAACACTGAAGCTTTCTTT. Translating it yields CASSGPGQGVINTEAFF.